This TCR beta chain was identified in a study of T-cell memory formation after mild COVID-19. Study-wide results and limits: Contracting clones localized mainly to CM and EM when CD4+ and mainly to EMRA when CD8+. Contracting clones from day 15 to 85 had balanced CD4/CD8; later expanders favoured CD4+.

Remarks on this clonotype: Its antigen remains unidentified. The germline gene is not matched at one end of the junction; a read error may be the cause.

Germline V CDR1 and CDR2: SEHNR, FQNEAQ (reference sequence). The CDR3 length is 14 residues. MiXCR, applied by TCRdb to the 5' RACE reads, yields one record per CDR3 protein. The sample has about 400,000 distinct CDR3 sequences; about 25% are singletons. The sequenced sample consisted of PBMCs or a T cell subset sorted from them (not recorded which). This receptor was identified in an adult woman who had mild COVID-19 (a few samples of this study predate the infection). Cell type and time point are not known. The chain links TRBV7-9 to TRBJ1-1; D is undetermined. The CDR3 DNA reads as TGTGCCAGCAGCTTTTGGACCATGAACACTGAAGCTTACTTT. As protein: CASSFWTMNTEAYF.